What follows is one T cell receptor (beta chain) and its context. These data are taken from a study of blood T cell repertoires in COVID-19. V was clipped by 1 base and J by 7 bases, with 8 bases between them. This CDR3 spans 13 amino acids. The method was immunoSEQ multiplex PCR; TCRdb's version includes in-frame clones alone and lacks a portion of them. Of a few hundred thousand clones listed, 75% to 90% were seen once; the top ten hold around 2%. The sequence derives from a woman aged 45-65 years who had recovered from COVID-19. This chain connects TRBV12-3 or TRBV12-4 to TRBJ1-5, with D hard to call. What was sequenced was PBMCs or T cells enriched from blood (not recorded which). CDR3 region: CASSLDRGQPQHF. The CDR3 nucleotides read TGTGCCAGCAGTTTAGATCGGGGACAGCCCCAGCATTTT.